This T cell receptor (beta chain) was identified in a study of OX40 agonist ivuxolimab in advanced cancers. Study-wide points: No antigen was identified for the clonally expanded peripheral T cells. Low normalized T-cell clonal expansion was also seen in some nonresponders. Circulating CD4+ and CD8+ T cells showed clonal expansion by week 6 at 0.1 to 3.0 mg/kg.

A history of autoimmune disease or systemic immunosuppression excluded patients. A word on this clone: As yet, its antigen is unknown. An end of the junction does not agree with germline; a read error may underlie this.

Here immunoSEQ multiplex PCR was the method, and the copy in TCRdb shows in-frame clones only, minus some. The sample has 65,000 to 95,000 clones; around 83% are singletons. The sequenced sample was CD4+ or CD8+ T cells sorted from blood, obtained in a trial of the OX40 agonist ivuxolimab. The receptor was isolated from an adult with an advanced solid tumor such as melanoma, head and neck, liver or kidney cancer.

The CDR3 nucleotides read TGTGCCAGCAGCTTTTCCTCCGAGCAGTACTTC. It specifies CASSFSSEQYF. V and J are TRBV7-8 and TRBJ2-7; no clear D. The CDR3 runs 11 residues. Germline V gene sequence: CDR1 SGHVS, CDR2 FQNEAQ.